The 6 T cell receptor beta chains listed next were all sequenced from one sample in a study of T cells in Graves' hyperthyroidism and ophthalmopathy. Amplified TCR beta CDR3 regions derived from RNA transcripts. With the HTBI primer set, the TCR CDR3 went through a first round of RT-PCR. MiXCR was run by TCRdb on the multiplex PCR reads, yielding one entry per CDR3 protein. The sample gives approximately 640,000 distinct CDR3 sequences, 15% to 20% of which show up once; around 16% is in the top ten. The source material was blood. The receptors here all came from a man aged 45 to 65 with Graves' hyperthyroidism.

The rearrangement links TRBV20-1 to TRBJ2-7; 7 bases match TRBD1. The CDR3 covers 12 residues. The V gene's germline CDR1 is DFQATT and CDR2 SNEGSKA (reference sequence). Trimming at V came to 5 bases and at J to 5 bases, leaving 6 bases not matched to a gene. CDR3 DNA: TGCAGTGCTGACACAGGGGCCCACGAGCAGTACTTC. Protein: CSADTGAHEQYF.

This clonotype came up a few times. V usage is TRBV30 and J usage is TRBJ2-2; 10 bases map to TRBD2. CDR3 length: 15 amino acids. The junction had 5 bases not matched to a gene; V was cut back by 1 base and J by 6 bases. CDR1 is GTSNPN and CDR2 is SVGIG in the germline V gene (reference sequence). DNA of the CDR3: TGTGCCTGGAGTGCCCTAAGCGGGAGGGCCGGGGAGCTGTTTTTT. Translation: CAWSALSGRAGELFF.

The table lists this clonotype with many counts. V gene TRBV28 combines with J gene TRBJ2-1; D may be TRBD2 (6 bases). Germline V gene sequence: CDR1 MDHEN, CDR2 SYDVKM. CDR3 size: 13 residues. V lost 5 bases to trimming and J lost 6 bases, with 11 bases between them. The CDR3 protein is CASSIPGVNEQFF. The CDR3 bases are TGTGCCAGCAGTATCCCGGGGGTCAATGAGCAGTTCTTC.

The gene calls are TRBV11-2 and TRBJ2-1, with 11 nucleotides matching TRBD2. The CDR3 loop spans 15 amino acids. The trim removed 5 bases at V and 12 bases at J, leaving 12 bases unmatched. Germline lookup yields CDR1 SGHAT and CDR2 FQNNGV. CDR3 bases: TGTGCCAGCAGCCCCCTAGAGACTAGCGGGACGGCGCAGTTCTTC. Amino acid sequence: CASSPLETSGTAQFF.

Many counts were recorded for this clonotype. V gene TRBV28 combines with J gene TRBJ1-2, with D possibly matching TRBD1 (6 bases). The CDR3 has 14 amino acids. The germline V and J ends were trimmed by 5 bases and 2 bases, with 12 bases remaining between them. Germline V gene data show CDR1 as MDHEN and CDR2 as SYDVKM. For the CDR3, the DNA is TGTGCCAGCAGTCACAACACAGGGAACTATGGCTACACCTTC. Translated: CASSHNTGNYGYTF.

This clonotype was seen ten or more times. The chain links TRBV5-1 to TRBJ2-3, with D possibly matching TRBD1 (6 bases). CDR1 is SGHRS, CDR2 YFSETQ, per germline. The ends were cut back, 0 bases at V and 4 bases at J, with 12 bases in the middle. CDR3 length: 15 amino acids. The CDR3 sequence is CASSLVGQGSDTQYF. DNA for the CDR3: TGCGCCAGCAGCTTGGTCGGGCAGGGGTCAGATACGCAGTATTTT.